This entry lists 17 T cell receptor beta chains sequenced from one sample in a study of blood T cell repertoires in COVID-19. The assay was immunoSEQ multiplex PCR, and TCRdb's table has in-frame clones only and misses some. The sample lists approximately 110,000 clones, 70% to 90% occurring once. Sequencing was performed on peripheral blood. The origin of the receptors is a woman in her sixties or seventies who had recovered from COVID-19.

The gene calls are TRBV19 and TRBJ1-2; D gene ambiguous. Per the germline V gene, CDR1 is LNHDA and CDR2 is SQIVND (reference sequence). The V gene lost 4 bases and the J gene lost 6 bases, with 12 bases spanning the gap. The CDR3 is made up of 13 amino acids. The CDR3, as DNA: TGTGCCAGTAGTACCGGGATGGGGAATGGCTACACCTTC. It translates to CASSTGMGNGYTF.

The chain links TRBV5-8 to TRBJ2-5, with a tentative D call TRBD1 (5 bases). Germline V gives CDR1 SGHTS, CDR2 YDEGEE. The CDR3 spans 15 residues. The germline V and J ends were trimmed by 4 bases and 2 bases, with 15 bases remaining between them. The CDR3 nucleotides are TGTGCCAGCAGCCTGGAAAGGGGTCGGCAAGAGACCCAGTACTTC. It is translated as CASSLERGRQETQYF.

In DNA form, the CDR3 reads TGTGCCAGCACCGCTACGGGAGCGGAGACCCAGTACTTC. Translating it yields CASTATGAETQYF. V and J are TRBV12-3 or TRBV12-4 and TRBJ2-5; D might be TRBD2 (6 bases). The CDR3 sequence is 13 residues long. Deletions cut 7 bases from V and 5 bases from J, with 14 bases between.

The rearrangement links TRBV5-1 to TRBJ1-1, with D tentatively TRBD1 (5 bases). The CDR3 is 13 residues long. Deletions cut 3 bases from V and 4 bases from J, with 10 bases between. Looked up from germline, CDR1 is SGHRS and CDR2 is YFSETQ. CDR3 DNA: TGCGCCAGCAGCTGGGGGGTAGTCACTGAAGCTTTCTTT. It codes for CASSWGVVTEAFF.

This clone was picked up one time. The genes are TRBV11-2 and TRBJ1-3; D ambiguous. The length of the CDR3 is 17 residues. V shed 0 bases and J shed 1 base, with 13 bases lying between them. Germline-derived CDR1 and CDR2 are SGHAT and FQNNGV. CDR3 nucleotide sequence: TGTGCCAGCAGCTTAGAACGCGGATCTACATCTGGAAACACCATATATTTT. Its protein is CASSLERGSTSGNTIYF.

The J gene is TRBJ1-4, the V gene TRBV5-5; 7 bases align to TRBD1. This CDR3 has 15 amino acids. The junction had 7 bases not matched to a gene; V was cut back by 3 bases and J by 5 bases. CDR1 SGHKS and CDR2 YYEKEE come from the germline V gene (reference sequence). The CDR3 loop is CASSYRQGLNEKLFF. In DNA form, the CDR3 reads TGTGCCAGCAGCTATCGACAGGGCCTAAATGAAAAACTGTTTTTT.

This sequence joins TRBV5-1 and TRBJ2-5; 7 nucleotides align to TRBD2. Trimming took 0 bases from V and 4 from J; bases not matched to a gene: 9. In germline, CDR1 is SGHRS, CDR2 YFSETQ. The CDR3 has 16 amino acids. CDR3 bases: TGCGCCAGCAGCTTGGAAGGCGGGGGACTGGGAGAGACCCAGTACTTC. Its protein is CASSLEGGGLGETQYF.

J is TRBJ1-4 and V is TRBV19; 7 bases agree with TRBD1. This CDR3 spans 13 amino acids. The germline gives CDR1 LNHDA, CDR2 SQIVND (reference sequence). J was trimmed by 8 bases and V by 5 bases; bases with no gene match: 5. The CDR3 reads CASSARDREKLFF. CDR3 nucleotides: TGTGCCAGTAGTGCGCGGGACAGAGAAAAACTGTTTTTT.

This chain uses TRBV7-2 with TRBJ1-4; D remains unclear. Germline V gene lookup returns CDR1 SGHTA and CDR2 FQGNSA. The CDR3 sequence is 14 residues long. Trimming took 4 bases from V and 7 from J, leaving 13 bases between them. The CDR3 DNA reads TGTGCCAGCAGCTACCTGGGAGGGATTGAAAAACTGTTTTTT. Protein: CASSYLGGIEKLFF.

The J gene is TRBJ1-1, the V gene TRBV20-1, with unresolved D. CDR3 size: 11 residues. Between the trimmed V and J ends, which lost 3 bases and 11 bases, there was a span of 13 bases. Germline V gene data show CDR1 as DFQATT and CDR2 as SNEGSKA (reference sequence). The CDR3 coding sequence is TGCAGTGCTAGTCGGGGTGATGGGGCTTTCTTT. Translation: CSASRGDGAFF.

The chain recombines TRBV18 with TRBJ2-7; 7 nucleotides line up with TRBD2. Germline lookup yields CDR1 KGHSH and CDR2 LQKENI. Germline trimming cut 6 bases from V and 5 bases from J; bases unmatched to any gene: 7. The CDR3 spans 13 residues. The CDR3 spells CASSYPSGNEQYF. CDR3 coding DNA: TGTGCCAGCTCCTACCCGAGCGGGAACGAGCAGTACTTC.

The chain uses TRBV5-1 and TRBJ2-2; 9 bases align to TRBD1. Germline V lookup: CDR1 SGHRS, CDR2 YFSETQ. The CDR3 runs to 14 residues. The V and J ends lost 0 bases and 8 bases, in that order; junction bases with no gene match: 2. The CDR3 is CASSLGQGEGELFF. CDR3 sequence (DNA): TGCGCCAGCAGCTTGGGACAGGGGGAAGGGGAGCTGTTTTTT.

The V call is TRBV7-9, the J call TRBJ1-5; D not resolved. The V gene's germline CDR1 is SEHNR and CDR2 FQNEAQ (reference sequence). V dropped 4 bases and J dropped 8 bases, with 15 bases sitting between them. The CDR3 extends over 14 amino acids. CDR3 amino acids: CASSSTDGEKPQHF. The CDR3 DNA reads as TGTGCCAGCAGCTCTACCGACGGAGAGAAGCCCCAGCATTTT.

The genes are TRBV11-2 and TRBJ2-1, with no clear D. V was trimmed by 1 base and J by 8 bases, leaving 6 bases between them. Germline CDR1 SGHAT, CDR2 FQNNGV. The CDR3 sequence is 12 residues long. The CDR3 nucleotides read TGTGCCAGCAGCTTAGGTGGAGATGAGCAGTTCTTC. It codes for CASSLGGDEQFF.

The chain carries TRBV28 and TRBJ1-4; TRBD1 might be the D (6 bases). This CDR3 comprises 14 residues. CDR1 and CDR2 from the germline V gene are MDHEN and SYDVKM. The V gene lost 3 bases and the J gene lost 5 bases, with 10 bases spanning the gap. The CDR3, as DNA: TGTGCCAGCAGTTTCTGGACAGAGAATGAAAAACTGTTTTTT. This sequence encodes CASSFWTENEKLFF.

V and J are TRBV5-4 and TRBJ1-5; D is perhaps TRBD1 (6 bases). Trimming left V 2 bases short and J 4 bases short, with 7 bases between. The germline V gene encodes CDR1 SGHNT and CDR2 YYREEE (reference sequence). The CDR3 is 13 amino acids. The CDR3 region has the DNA TGTGCCAGCAGCTTTCAGGGGAATCAGCCCCAGCATTTT. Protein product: CASSFQGNQPQHF.

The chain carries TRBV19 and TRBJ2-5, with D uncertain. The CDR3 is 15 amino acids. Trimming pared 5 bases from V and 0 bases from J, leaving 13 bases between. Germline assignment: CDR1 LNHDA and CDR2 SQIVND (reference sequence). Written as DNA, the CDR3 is TGTGCCAGTAGTCGTAGTAGTCTTGACCAAGAGACCCAGTACTTC. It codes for CASSRSSLDQETQYF. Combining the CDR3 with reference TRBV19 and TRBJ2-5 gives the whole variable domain DGGITQSPKYLFRKEGQNVTLSCEQNLNHDAMYWYRQDPGQGLRLIYYSQIVNDFQKGDIAEGYSVSREKKESFPLTVTSAQKNPTAFYLCASSRSSLDQETQYFGPGTRLLVL.